The source of this T cell receptor beta chain is a study of T cell repertoires in cytomegalovirus infection. The germline CDR1 and CDR2 sequences are SGHTA and FQGNSA. There are 17 residues in the CDR3. The germline V and J ends were trimmed by 1 base and 2 bases, with 17 bases remaining between them. From the reads, TCRdb called clonotypes with MiXCR, one entry per CDR3 protein. The sample carries about 300,000 distinct CDR3 sequences, roughly 25% recorded once. This clonotype has ten or more counts. What it binds is not known. Whole-study findings and limits: In two of eight donors, the top clonotype was HLA-C-restricted CMV-specific.

Sequencing was performed on PBMCs. V is TRBV7-2 and J is TRBJ1-2, with a tentative D call TRBD1 (6 bases). The TCR comes from a human donor in good health (CMV status not recorded). Some clones in this sample may be carry-over from other donors' samples. CDR3 nucleotide sequence: TGTGCCAGCAGCTTAGATCCGGGGGCAGGGTTGAACTATGGCTACACCTTC. Residues: CASSLDPGAGLNYGYTF.